These 2 T cell receptor beta chains came from one sample sequenced in a study of cytomegalovirus exposure and HLA in healthy donors (dated by TCRdb to 2016 to 2017). The method was the immunoSEQ multiplex PCR assay. A mixture of 60 forward primers for TCR Vbeta segments and 13 reverse primers for TCR Jbeta segments was used in the multiplex PCR. Entries here come from immuneACCESS through TCRdb and include only in-frame sequences with V and J called. Some clones fail to appear in such tables; in the studies checked, an unresolved V gene covers under half of the shortfall, and the cause of the remainder is unknown. In all, the sample holds 200,000 to 300,000 clones, and approximately 84% of those were seen once. Approximately 2% of the sample rests with the top ten. Sequenced material: PBMCs. Receptors were obtained from a woman between 35 and 50 years old in good health and CMV-seropositive.

V is TRBV6-5 and J is TRBJ1-4, with 7 bases matching TRBD1. The CDR3 spans 15 residues. The germline V gene has CDR1 MNHEY and CDR2 SVGAGI. The V segment lost 2 bases and the J segment 5 bases; nucleotides outside the gene matches: 5. The CDR3 loop reads CASSYRGTENEKLFF. The CDR3 DNA reads as TGTGCCAGCAGTTACCGCGGGACAGAAAATGAAAAACTGTTTTTT.

This chain uses TRBV12-5 with TRBJ1-2; D gene ambiguous. Trimming took 6 bases from V and 2 from J, leaving 13 bases between them. The CDR3 consists of 14 residues. Germline V gene sequence: CDR1 LGHNT, CDR2 FRNRAP. The CDR3 nucleotides are TGTGCTAGTGGATTTGCCGGGTCCAACTATGGCTACACCTTC. Translated: CASGFAGSNYGYTF. Drawing the rest from reference TRBV12-5 and TRBJ1-2, the complete variable domain is DARVTQTPRHKVTEMGQEVTMRCQPILGHNTVFWYRQTMMQGLELLAYFRNRAPLDDSGMPKDRFSAEMPDATLATLKIQPSEPRDSAVYFCASGFAGSNYGYTFGSGTRLTVV.